These 2 T cell receptor beta chains were sequenced from one sample in a study of breast tumors, draining lymph nodes, adjacent tissues (dated by TCRdb to the mid-2010s). The lymph node samples were taken from the axillary draining lymph nodes of breast cancer patients. The library was produced with multiplex PCR. The run used an Illumina HiSeq 2000. TCRdb itself trimmed the public reads at Q25 with fastp, ran MiXCR and retained productive beta chains. Identical CDR3 protein sequences are pooled into one entry, listed with their most common genes and DNA. Within this sample are some 250,000 distinct CDR3 sequences, with nearly 35% of them counted one time only. The top ten constitute approximately 4% of the sample. Sequenced material: axillary lymph node tissue. The source is a female donor with breast cancer. Some clones in this sample may be carry-over from other donors' samples.

The gene calls are TRBV5-1 and TRBJ2-7; 7 bases align to TRBD2. CDR1 is SGHRS and CDR2 is YFSETQ in the germline V gene. The CDR3 extends over 15 amino acids. Losses at the gene ends were 0 bases for V and 6 bases for J; bases not matched to a gene: 9. The CDR3: CASSLEAGVQLEQYF. CDR3 sequence (DNA): TGCGCCAGCAGCTTGGAGGCGGGAGTTCAACTCGAGCAGTACTTC.

This clonotype was seen many times. The chain links TRBV6-4 to TRBJ2-1, with 14 bases aligning to TRBD2. Germline-derived CDR1 and CDR2 are MRHNA and SNTAGT. Trimming cost V 2 bases and J 8 bases; bases outside gene matches: 8. The CDR3 is 17 amino acids. The CDR3 DNA reads TGTGCCAGCAGTGACACCCGGGGACTAGCGGGAGCGCATGAGCAGTTCTTC. This codes for CASSDTRGLAGAHEQFF.